A selection of T cell receptor beta chains follows, all from one sample in a study of CD8+ T cells in alopecia areata. Here immunoSEQ multiplex PCR was the method, and the copy in TCRdb shows in-frame clones only, minus some. Of roughly 200,000 clones in the sample, almost 65% were seen once. The starting material was CD4+ T cells sorted from blood, obtained at week 0. The origin of the receptors is a human donor with alopecia areata. Both conserved end residues are part of each CDR3. The order of the fields is V gene, J gene, clone size, D gene, CDR3 DNA, CDR3 protein. A D gene is named only where the DNA matches it firmly. The size field is filled for only some rows; it gives once, few, many or a size class.

>TRBV7-3|TRBJ2-1|NA|NA
TGTGCCAGCAGCTTTCCCGGGGTCTCCTACAATGAGCAGTTCTTC
CASSFPGVSYNEQFF
>TRBV25-1|TRBJ1-1|NA|TRBD1
TGTGCCAGCAGTACAAACAGGGGGCCGAACACTGAAGCTTTCTTT
CASSTNRGPNTEAFF
>TRBV7-8|TRBJ2-1|NA|NA
TGTGCCAGCAGCCCCCCCCAGTTCTCCTACAATGAGCAGTTCTTC
CASSPPQFSYNEQFF
>TRBV5-1|TRBJ2-5|NA|NA
TGCGCCAGCAGCTTACAGGGTTTGAAAGAGACCCAGTACTTC
CASSLQGLKETQYF
>TRBV27|TRBJ2-3|NA|NA
TGTGCCAGCAGTTCCCCCTACGGTACGCAGTATTTT
CASSSPYGTQYF
>TRBV4-1|TRBJ2-7|few|NA
TGCGCCAGCAGCCAAGAGGTCGGGGGCAGGGCGAACGAGCAGTACTTC
CASSQEVGGRANEQYF
>TRBV2|TRBJ2-6|once|TRBD2
TGTGCCAGCGGGGGGGACGGAGTCCAGGCCAACGTCCTGACTTTC
CASGGDGVQANVLTF
>TRBV5-1|TRBJ2-1|few|TRBD2
TGCGCCAGCAGCTTGGAGGGTAGCGGGGGTTGGAATGAGCAGTTCTTC
CASSLEGSGGWNEQFF
>TRBV7-3|TRBJ2-1|NA|TRBD2
TGTGCCAGCAGCTTGCTAGCGGGAGGGGATGAGCAGTTCTTC
CASSLLAGGDEQFF
>TRBV7-2|TRBJ1-1|NA|TRBD1
TGTGCCAGCAGCTCGACAGGGCTGAACACTGAAGCTTTCTTT
CASSSTGLNTEAFF
>TRBV5-1|TRBJ1-1|once|NA
TGCGCCAGCAGCCCCGGGACACCGAACACTGAAGCTTTCTTT
CASSPGTPNTEAFF
>TRBV7-3|TRBJ2-1|few|TRBD2
TGTGCCAGCAGCTACCTCTCACTAGCGGGGGCTTACTACAATGAGCAGTTCTTC
CASSYLSLAGAYYNEQFF
>TRBV29-1|TRBJ2-1|few|NA
TGCAGCGCTCCGGCGTCCTACAATGAGCAGTTCTTC
CSAPASYNEQFF
>TRBV27|TRBJ1-6|few|NA
TGTGCCAGCAGTAGAGGGACCCCACTTCTTTCACATTCACCCCTCCACTTT
CASSRGTPLLSHSPLHF
>TRBV30|TRBJ1-4|NA|TRBD1
TGTGCCTGGGTTCTACAGGGGGAGGAAAAACTGTTTTTT
CAWVLQGEEKLFF
>TRBV29-1|TRBJ2-1|NA|TRBD2
TGCAGCGCTCCGGGACTAGCAAACAATGAGCAGTTCTTC
CSAPGLANNEQFF
>TRBV30|TRBJ2-7|NA|TRBD1
TGTGCCTGGATCCGACAGGGCGGGTACGAGCAGTACTTC
CAWIRQGGYEQYF
>TRBV29-1|TRBJ1-3|NA|NA
TGCAGCGTTTACTCTGGAAACACCATATATTTT
CSVYSGNTIYF
>TRBV7-2|TRBJ2-7|few|NA
TGTGCCAGCAGCCAGGTCGGTTACGAGCAGTACTTC
CASSQVGYEQYF
>TRBV7-2|TRBJ2-1|NA|NA
TGTGCCAGCAGCTTGGAAAGGAGCTCCTACAATGAGCAGTTCTTC
CASSLERSSYNEQFF
>TRBV10-3|TRBJ2-7|NA|NA
TGTGCCATCAGTCAGGCGACCGCATACGAGCAGTACTTC
CAISQATAYEQYF
>TRBV5-1|TRBJ1-2|few|NA
TGCGCCAGCAACGACCAGGAGGCCGGCTACACCTTC
CASNDQEAGYTF
>TRBV19|TRBJ2-5|NA|TRBD2
TGTGCCAGTAACAAGCGGGGGGGCTATGAAGAGACCCAGTACTTC
CASNKRGGYEETQYF
>TRBV25-1|TRBJ2-3|NA|NA
TGTGCCAGCAGCCGCGCTGGGGGCACAGATACGCAGTATTTT
CASSRAGGTDTQYF
>TRBV4-1|TRBJ2-7|few|NA
TGCGCCAGCAGCCCGTACAGGGTCTCCTACGAGCAGTACTTC
CASSPYRVSYEQYF
>TRBV7-9|TRBJ2-7|NA|NA
TGTGCCAGCAGCCTCCGTCCTGGGCCCTACGAGCAGTACTTC
CASSLRPGPYEQYF
>TRBV2|TRBJ1-2|once|NA
TGTGCCAGCAGCCGATACAACGGGGGCTACACCTTC
CASSRYNGGYTF
>TRBV19|TRBJ1-3|few|TRBD1
TGTGCCAGTGCGGGGACAGACTCTGGAAACACCATATATTTT
CASAGTDSGNTIYF
>TRBV6-5|TRBJ1-1|NA|NA
TGTGCCAGCAGTTCGCCCCGTTTCGGTACTGAAGCTTTCTTT
CASSSPRFGTEAFF
>TRBV30|TRBJ2-3|NA|NA
TGTGCCTGGAGACTTAGCGACGGACCCACAGATACGCAGTATTTT
CAWRLSDGPTDTQYF
>TRBV29-1|TRBJ2-3|NA|NA
TGCAGCGCTTCGACAGGTTACACAGATACGCAGTATTTT
CSASTGYTDTQYF
>TRBV11-2|TRBJ2-1|NA|NA
TGTGCCAGCAGCTTAGGGAGGAGACAAGGTCTCGATGAGCAGTTCTTC
CASSLGRRQGLDEQFF
>TRBV4-3|TRBJ1-2|NA|NA
TGCGCCAGCAGCCAAGAGGACCCCCTTGGGGGCGGGTATGGCTACACCTTC
CASSQEDPLGGGYGYTF
>TRBV7-2|TRBJ1-5|NA|TRBD1
TGTGCCAGCAGCTTAGTGGAGGGGGCCGGACAGCCCCAGCATTTT
CASSLVEGAGQPQHF
>TRBV29-1|TRBJ2-6|NA|NA
TGCAGCGTTGTTGGCAGTGTCACCTCTGGGGCCAACGTCCTGACTTTC
CSVVGSVTSGANVLTF
>TRBV27|TRBJ2-7|NA|NA
TGTGCCAGCAGTTCTTCAGGGACGTACGAGCAGTACTTC
CASSSSGTYEQYF
>TRBV2|TRBJ2-3|many|TRBD2
TGTGCCAGCAGACAAATAGCGGGGGTTAGCACAGATACGCAGTATTTT
CASRQIAGVSTDTQYF
>TRBV4-3|TRBJ1-6|once|NA
TGCGCCAGCAGCCAAGATTATAGGCAGTATAATTCACCCCTCCACTTT
CASSQDYRQYNSPLHF
>TRBV27|TRBJ1-2|NA|NA
TGTGCCAGCAGACCGCCTGGGGGATCTTATGGCTACACCTTC
CASRPPGGSYGYTF
>TRBV9|TRBJ1-2|NA|NA
TGTGCCAGCAGCGGACAGTCCTATGGCTACACCTTC
CASSGQSYGYTF
>TRBV7-2|TRBJ2-7|NA|TRBD2
TGTGCCAGCAGCTTACGTTCGGGGGGAACCTACGAGCAGTACTTC
CASSLRSGGTYEQYF
>TRBV30|TRBJ1-2|once|NA
TGTGCCTGGAGTGTACATTCCAACAGGGAAAACTATGGCTACACCTTC
CAWSVHSNRENYGYTF
>TRBV29-1|TRBJ1-2|few|TRBD1
TGCAGCGTTGCGTCGCAGGGGGCTGGCTATGGCTACACCTTC
CSVASQGAGYGYTF
>TRBV29-1|TRBJ1-1|NA|TRBD1
TGCAGCGTTGTCCCAGGGGGCATCACTGAAGCTTTCTTT
CSVVPGGITEAFF
>TRBV12-5|TRBJ1-1|many|NA
TGTGCTAGTGGTGCCAGGGACCCGAACACTGAAGCTTTCTTT
CASGARDPNTEAFF
>TRBV7-6|TRBJ1-6|NA|NA
TGTGCCAGCAGCTTGGAGGGTCCCTATTCACCCCTCCACTTT
CASSLEGPYSPLHF
>TRBV5-1|TRBJ2-2|NA|NA
TGCGCCAGCAGCTTGGACGGGAACACCGGGGAGCTGTTTTTT
CASSLDGNTGELFF
>TRBV5-1|TRBJ2-5|NA|NA
TGCGCCAGCAGCTTGGAGGAGACCCAGTACTTC
CASSLEETQYF
>TRBV7-2|TRBJ1-1|NA|NA
TGTGCCAGCAGCTTTTCGGGGGGAGGCACTGAAGCTTTCTTT
CASSFSGGGTEAFF
>TRBV9|TRBJ2-5|NA|TRBD1
TGTGCCAGCAGGCCCGGGACAGGAGGGGAGACCCAGTACTTC
CASRPGTGGETQYF
>TRBV2|TRBJ1-1|NA|NA
TGTGCCAGCAGTGACAGGGGAACGAACACTGAAGCTTTCTTT
CASSDRGTNTEAFF